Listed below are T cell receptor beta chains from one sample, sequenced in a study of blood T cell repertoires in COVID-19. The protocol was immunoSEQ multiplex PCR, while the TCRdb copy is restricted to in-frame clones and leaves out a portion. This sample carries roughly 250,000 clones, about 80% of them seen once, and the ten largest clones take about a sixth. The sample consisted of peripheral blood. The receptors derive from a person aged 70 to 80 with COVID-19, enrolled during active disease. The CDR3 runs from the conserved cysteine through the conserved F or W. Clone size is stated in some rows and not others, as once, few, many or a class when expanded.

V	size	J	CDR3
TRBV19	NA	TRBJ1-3	CASSTGQPSGNTIYF
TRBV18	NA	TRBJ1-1	CASSPESGDTEAFF
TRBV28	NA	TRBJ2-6	CASTRTGAFSGANVLTF
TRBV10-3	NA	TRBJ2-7	CAISEKEGGQYF
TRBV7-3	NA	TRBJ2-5	CASSFGDRGETQYF
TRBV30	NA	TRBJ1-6	CAWSGTGLPLHF
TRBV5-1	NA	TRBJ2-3	CASSPGSPDTQYF
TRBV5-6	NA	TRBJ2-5	CASSLARGGVKTQYF
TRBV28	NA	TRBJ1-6	CASTPDQGINSPLHF
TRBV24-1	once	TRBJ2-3	CATSDPLPTSTDTQYF
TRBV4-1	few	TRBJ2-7	CASSPRQGAASYEQYF
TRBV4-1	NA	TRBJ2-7	CASSQDWSSGREQYF
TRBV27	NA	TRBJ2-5	CASSFVAGVETQYF
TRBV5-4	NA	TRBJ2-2	CASSLPTGGSGELFF
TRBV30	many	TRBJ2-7	CAWSVWREGEQYF
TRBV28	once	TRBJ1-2	CASSLLLSSAGLYGYTF
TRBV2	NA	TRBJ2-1	CASSRTGNEQFF
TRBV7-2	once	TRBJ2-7	CASSSQPTGSYEQYF
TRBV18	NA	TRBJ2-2	CASSPPGHQRNTGELFF
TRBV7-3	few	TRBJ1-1	CASSPRAGQNTEAFF
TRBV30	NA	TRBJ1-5	CAWSPRNSNQPQHF
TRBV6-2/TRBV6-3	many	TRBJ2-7	CASSRGLAGDEQYF
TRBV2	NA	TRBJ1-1	CASSEGGVTEAFF
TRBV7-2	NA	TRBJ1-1	CASSWNGDTEAFF
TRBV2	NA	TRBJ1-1	CASRDSPRGVAFF
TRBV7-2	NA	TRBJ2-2	CASSLVMRINTGELFF
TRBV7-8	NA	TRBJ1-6	CASSLAGSRGAGSPLHF
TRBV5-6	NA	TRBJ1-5	CASSGRTGVQPQHF
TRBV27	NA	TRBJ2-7	CASSPRKDGLAGVYEQYF
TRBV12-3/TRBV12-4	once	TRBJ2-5	CASRDSMQETQYF
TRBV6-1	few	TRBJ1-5	CASSDRHGNSQPQHF
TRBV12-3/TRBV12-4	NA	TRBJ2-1	CASRDSNEQFF
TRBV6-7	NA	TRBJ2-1	CASSYTPGSRNEQFF
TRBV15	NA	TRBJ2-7	CATSRAGTGGYEQYF
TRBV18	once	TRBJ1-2	CASSLSGQDYGYTF
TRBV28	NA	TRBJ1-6	CASSQDRENSPLHF
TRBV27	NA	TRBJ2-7	CASRLGQTYEQYF
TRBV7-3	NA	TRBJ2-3	CASSPSERGTQYF
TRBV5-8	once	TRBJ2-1	CASSLDRNNEQFF
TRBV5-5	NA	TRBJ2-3	CASSFQGFTDTQYF
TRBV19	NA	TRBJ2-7	CASKQDYEQYF
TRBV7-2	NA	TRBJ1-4	CASSLDDRAKLFF
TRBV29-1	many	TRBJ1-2	CSAGTDGYTF
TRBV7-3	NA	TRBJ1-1	CASSRDRANTEAFF
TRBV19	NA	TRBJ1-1	CASSIGGRFAGWVTEAFF
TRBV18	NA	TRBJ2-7	CASSPGAGGEQYF
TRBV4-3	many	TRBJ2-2	CASSQSWQTGELFF
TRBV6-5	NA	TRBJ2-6	CASSYSESSGANVLTF
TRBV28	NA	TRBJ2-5	CASTIGGGRETQYF
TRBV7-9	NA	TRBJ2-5	CASSFSGVTETQYF
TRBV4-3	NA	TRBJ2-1	CASSQEDGVFRQFF
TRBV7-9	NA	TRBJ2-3	CASSSTGESTDTQYF
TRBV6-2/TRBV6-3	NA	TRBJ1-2	CASSYSGRRGYTF
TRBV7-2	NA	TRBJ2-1	CASSWGLAGLDEQFF
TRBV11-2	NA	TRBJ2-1	CASSSDSPSKQFF
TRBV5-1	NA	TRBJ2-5	CASSLDGQQKETQYF
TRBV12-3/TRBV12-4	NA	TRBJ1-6	CASSLTGSSPLHF
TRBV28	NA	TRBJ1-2	CASSFQGRNYGYTF